This T cell receptor (beta chain) was retrieved from a study of T cells in Graves' hyperthyroidism and ophthalmopathy. Study results and limitations: The model's output predicted ophthalmopathy at a median of around 6.9 months prior to onset.

V dropped 5 bases and J dropped 4 bases, with 17 bases sitting between them. The germline V gene encodes CDR1 SQVTM and CDR2 ANQGSEA. This CDR3 contains 14 residues. There were TCR beta CDR3 regions amplified from RNA transcripts. First-round RT-PCR of the TCR CDR3 relied on the HTBI primer set. TCRdb re-called the multiplex PCR reads with MiXCR, one entry per CDR3 protein. The top ten hold roughly 24% of the sample, which has more than 100,000 distinct CDR3 sequences, approximately 50% seen once. This clonotype has ten or more counts. Its antigen is currently unknown. Material for sequencing was blood. This clonotype was obtained from a man aged 40-50 years with Graves' hyperthyroidism. This sequence joins TRBV29-1 and TRBJ1-1; tentative D call: TRBD1 (5 bases). CDR3 amino acids: CSVTDRPEGTEAFF. The DNA for the CDR3 is TGCAGCGTTACAGACAGACCTGAAGGCACTGAAGCTTTCTTT.